The 31 T cell receptor beta chains reported below all come from one sample, sequenced in a study of cytomegalovirus exposure and HLA in healthy donors (dated by TCRdb to 2015 to 2018). The method behind the library was the immunoSEQ multiplex PCR assay. A mixture of 60 forward primers for TCR Vbeta segments and 13 reverse primers for TCR Jbeta segments was used in the multiplex PCR. This immuneACCESS table, as held by TCRdb, lists in-frame sequences with V and J called but not all clones. Of the missing ones, under half trace to an unresolved V gene in checked studies; the others have no known cause. The sample records under 200,000 clones, around 62% of which are singletons. The ten largest clones add up to 2.5% to 3% of the sample. Input material: PBMCs. The receptor set was obtained from a man aged 40-50 years in good health and CMV-seronegative.

This clone was observed a few times. The CDR3 is CSAQISYEQYF. The CDR3 nucleotides are TGCAGTGCTCAAATCTCCTACGAGCAGTACTTC. V gene TRBV20-1 combines with J gene TRBJ2-7; D ambiguous. V dropped 5 bases and J dropped 0 bases, with 5 bases sitting between them. The CDR3 covers 11 residues. Germline CDR1 and CDR2: DFQATT and SNEGSKA (reference sequence).

A few counts support this clone. The chain joins TRBV10-3 to TRBJ2-5, with 9 bases lining up with TRBD1. J gave up 1 base and V 10 bases, and 4 bases lay outside the gene matches. Germline CDR1 reads ENHRY; CDR2 reads SYGVKD. This CDR3 is built from 13 residues. CDR3 in amino acids: CASGQGIQETQYF. The CDR3 region has the DNA TGTGCCAGCGGACAGGGGATCCAAGAGACCCAGTACTTC.

This chain uses TRBV28 with TRBJ2-7; 9 bases map to TRBD1. This CDR3 spans 13 amino acids. Germline V CDR1 and CDR2: MDHEN, SYDVKM. J was trimmed by 2 bases and V by 8 bases; bases with no gene match: 4. Written as DNA, the CDR3 is TGTGCCAGCGGGACAGGGATCGCCTACGAGCAGTACTTC. Protein sequence: CASGTGIAYEQYF.

This clone was observed a few times. This chain joins TRBV4-2 and TRBJ2-5; 8 bases align to TRBD2. The germline CDR1 and CDR2 sequences are LGHNA and YNFKEQ. This CDR3 region has 15 residues. Unmatched junction bases numbered 4, after V lost 0 bases and J lost 4 bases. The DNA for the CDR3 is TGTGCCAGCAGCCAAGATTCGGGGGGGGGAGAGACCCAGTACTTC. Its protein product is CASSQDSGGGETQYF.

The chain joins TRBV6-5 to TRBJ2-7, with TRBD2 matching over 12 bases. Germline V CDR1 and CDR2: MNHEY, SVGAGI. The V segment lost 6 bases and the J segment 3 bases; nucleotides outside the gene matches: 3. The CDR3 totals 14 residues. The CDR3 loop is CASRKTSGSYEQYF. As DNA, the CDR3 is TGTGCCAGCAGGAAGACTAGCGGGAGCTACGAGCAGTACTTC.

The CDR3 nucleotides read TGCGCCAGCAGCTTTGACAGTGAAGAGACCCAGTACTTC. This encodes CASSFDSEETQYF. The rearrangement uses TRBV5-1 and TRBJ2-5; a possible D gene is TRBD1 (5 bases). With 2 bases removed from V and 3 bases from J, the gap between germline ends came to 8 bases. CDR1 is SGHRS, CDR2 YFSETQ, per germline. The CDR3 sequence is 13 residues long.

The V call is TRBV5-1, the J call TRBJ2-2; 11 nucleotides match TRBD2. The V and J ends lost 2 bases and 7 bases, in that order; junction bases with no gene match: 13. CDR1 and CDR2 from the germline V gene are SGHRS and YFSETQ. The CDR3 totals 18 residues. Here the CDR3 DNA reads TGCGCCAGCAGCTTAATTTCTAGCGGGGGGCCGTACGGCGGGGAGCTGTTTTTT. Amino acids: CASSLISSGGPYGGELFF.

The sample holds a few counts of this clone. The rearrangement joins TRBV27 to TRBJ1-1, with D maybe TRBD1 (6 bases). Germline V gives CDR1 MNHEY, CDR2 SMNVEV (reference sequence). This CDR3 has 14 residues. V was shortened by 6 bases and J by 5 bases, with 16 bases between the two germline ends. CDR3 region: CASSPWGGTTEAFF. CDR3 sequence (DNA): TGTGCCAGCAGCCCCTGGGGGGGCACTACTGAAGCTTTCTTT.

On this clone itself: Mismatch with germline at one junction end may stem from a read error. This sequence joins TRBV7-9 and TRBJ2-1, with a possible D match to TRBD2 (5 bases). The CDR3 is 13 residues long. Germline CDR1 SEHNR, CDR2 FQNEAQ (reference sequence). This CDR3 is CSSSLVTRGEQFF. The CDR3 DNA reads TGTTCCAGCAGCTTAGTGACACGGGGTGAGCAGTTCTTC.

The CDR3 DNA follows: TGTGCCAGCTCGCCGACAGGGCACGAGCAGTACTTC. It specifies CASSPTGHEQYF. The chain carries TRBV18 and TRBJ2-7; 7 positions agree with TRBD1. The CDR3 sequence is 12 residues long. V dropped 6 bases and J dropped 5; count of bases not matched to a gene: 4. Looked up from germline, CDR1 is KGHSH and CDR2 is LQKENI.

The chain combines TRBV7-9 with TRBJ2-5, with 8 nucleotides matching TRBD1. The V gene's germline CDR1 is SEHNR and CDR2 FQNEAQ (reference sequence). J lost 5 bases, V lost 3 bases, and 5 bases had no gene match. CDR3 length: 14 residues. The CDR3 is CASSFADRVETQYF. The CDR3 bases are TGTGCCAGCAGCTTCGCGGACAGGGTCGAGACCCAGTACTTC.

The chain has TRBV6-1 and TRBJ1-4; D is undetermined. In germline, CDR1 is MNHNS, CDR2 SASEGT. The ends were cut back, 2 bases at V and 0 bases at J, with 7 bases in the middle. This CDR3 spans 15 amino acids. The CDR3 sequence: CASSEFLSTNEKLFF. In nucleotides, the CDR3 is TGTGCCAGCAGTGAATTTCTCTCAACTAATGAAAAACTGTTTTTT.

The chain couples TRBV5-5 to TRBJ2-1; possibly TRBD2 for D (5 bases). CDR1 is SGHKS and CDR2 is YYEKEE in the germline V gene (reference sequence). The CDR3 sequence is 15 residues long. The V gene lost 2 bases and the J gene lost 0 bases, with 9 bases spanning the gap. The CDR3 is CASSLVGDSYNEQFF. CDR3 bases: TGTGCCAGCAGCTTAGTCGGGGACTCCTACAATGAGCAGTTCTTC.

On this clone: Additional DNA sequences in this sample encode the identical CDR3. The CDR3 here is CASSVTGDYGYTF. CDR3 nucleotides: TGTGCCAGCAGCGTCACAGGGGACTATGGCTACACCTTC. This sequence joins TRBV9 and TRBJ1-2; 7 bases match TRBD1. Germline values: CDR1 SGDLS, CDR2 YYNGEE. This CDR3 comprises 13 residues. Losses at the gene ends were 2 bases for V and 3 bases for J; bases not matched to a gene: 1.

This clone was seen only a few times. J is TRBJ1-2 and V is TRBV28; tentative D call: TRBD1 (5 bases). The V end lost 6 bases, the J end lost 3 bases, and 11 bases lay between the germline ends. The CDR3 contains 13 residues. Per the germline V gene, CDR1 is MDHEN and CDR2 is SYDVKM. The CDR3 sequence is CASSFDRDYGYTF. For the CDR3, the DNA is TGTGCCAGCAGCTTCGACAGAGACTATGGCTACACCTTC.

This clone was counted between two and nine times. The rearrangement links TRBV2 to TRBJ2-7, with a tentative D call TRBD2 (5 bases). Deletions cut 6 bases from V and 4 bases from J, with 13 bases between. The CDR3 is 13 amino acids. Germline V gene lookup returns CDR1 SNHLY and CDR2 FYNNEI. The CDR3 DNA follows: TGTGCCAGCAGGAGGCCTAGCAGTTACGAGCAGTACTTC. It translates to CASRRPSSYEQYF.

The J gene is TRBJ1-2, the V gene TRBV6-5, with 8 positions matching TRBD1. The V gene's germline CDR1 is MNHEY and CDR2 SVGAGI. Losses at the gene ends were 8 bases for V and 3 bases for J; bases not matched to a gene: 11. This CDR3 is built from 15 residues. CDR3 nucleotides: TGTGCCAGCGGTGGACAGGGAGGAGGGTACTATGGCTACACCTTC. Translation: CASGGQGGGYYGYTF.

The V gene is TRBV10-3, the J gene TRBJ1-3; 7 bases are a match to TRBD1. CDR1 ENHRY and CDR2 SYGVKD come from the germline V gene. V lost 8 bases and J lost 0; bases outside the gene matches: 7. The CDR3 is made up of 15 amino acids. CDR3 residues: CAIGSRDSSGNTIYF. CDR3 DNA: TGTGCCATCGGGTCACGGGACAGCTCTGGAAACACCATATATTTT.

The V call is TRBV4-1, the J call TRBJ1-2, with 8 bases fitting TRBD1. Looked up from germline, CDR1 is MGHRA and CDR2 is YSYEKL. With 3 bases clipped from V and 5 bases from J, the junction kept 5 bases outside the gene matches. The CDR3 covers 14 residues. The CDR3 spells CASSHLDRAYGYTF. CDR3 bases: TGCGCCAGCAGCCACCTGGACAGGGCTTATGGCTACACCTTC.

The V gene is TRBV5-1, the J gene TRBJ2-3, with 11 positions matching TRBD2. V gave up 4 bases and J gave up 5 bases; unmatched junction bases: 9. Germline CDR1 is SGHRS and CDR2 is YFSETQ. The CDR3 spans 16 residues. CDR3 sequence: CASSLGSGGAQDTQYF. CDR3 DNA sequence: TGCGCCAGCAGCCTGGGTAGCGGGGGGGCACAAGATACGCAGTATTTT.

The chain is built from TRBV5-1 and TRBJ2-5; possible D gene TRBD1, 5 bases. Trimming removed 0 bases at V and 2 bases at J, with 11 bases between. Germline assignment: CDR1 SGHRS and CDR2 YFSETQ. The CDR3 length is 15 residues. CDR3 residues: CASSLDRSIQETQYF. For the CDR3, the DNA is TGCGCCAGCAGCTTGGACAGGTCGATACAAGAGACCCAGTACTTC.

The J gene is TRBJ2-1, the V gene TRBV4-3, with TRBD2 matching 14 bases. Looked up from germline, CDR1 is LGHNA and CDR2 is YSLEER. This CDR3 spans 16 amino acids. V shed 0 bases and J 7 bases; nucleotides not matched to a gene: 2. CDR3 sequence: CASSQEWTSGRNEQFF. CDR3 bases: TGCGCCAGCAGCCAAGAATGGACTAGCGGGAGGAATGAGCAGTTCTTC.

The chain is built from TRBV7-2 and TRBJ2-5; the match to TRBD1 covers 12 bases. With V trimmed by 5 bases and J by 5 bases, 12 bases remained unmatched. Germline CDR1 reads SGHTA; CDR2 reads FQGNSA. The CDR3 spans 17 residues. The CDR3 region has the DNA TGTGCCAGCAGCCCCGGGGACAGGGGGCGCCTCCGGGAGACCCAGTACTTC. It specifies CASSPGDRGRLRETQYF.

The CDR3 here is CSAEWDRGTDTQYF. CDR3 DNA sequence: TGCAGCGCCGAGTGGGACAGGGGCACAGATACGCAGTATTTT. V and J are TRBV29-1 and TRBJ2-3; 9 bases map to TRBD1. With 7 bases clipped from V and 1 base from J, the junction kept 6 bases outside the gene matches. The germline V gene encodes CDR1 SQVTM and CDR2 ANQGSEA. The CDR3 length is 14 residues.

This clone occurred many times. The chain has TRBV2 and TRBJ2-7; 7 nucleotides line up with TRBD2. Germline V gene lookup returns CDR1 SNHLY and CDR2 FYNNEI. The CDR3 loop spans 18 amino acids. The ends lost 2 bases at V and 3 bases at J; junction bases unmatched: 16. This CDR3 reads CASSELGRSTASGYEQYF. CDR3 DNA sequence: TGTGCCAGCAGTGAATTGGGACGGTCGACGGCTAGCGGCTACGAGCAGTACTTC. Variable domain in full (rest from reference TRBV2 and TRBJ2-7): EPEVTQTPSHQVTQMGQEVILRCVPISNHLYFYWYRQILGQKVEFLVSFYNNEISEKSEIFDDQFSVERPDGSNFTLKIRSTKLEDSAMYFCASSELGRSTASGYEQYFGPGTRLTVT.

This rearrangement joins TRBV19 to TRBJ1-3; TRBD1 aligns across 9 bases. CDR1 and CDR2 (germline): LNHDA, SQIVND (reference sequence). The CDR3 has 17 amino acids. V lost 5 bases, J lost 4 bases, and 12 bases stayed unmatched. CDR3 region: CASSDPTGGWTGNTIYF. The CDR3 DNA follows: TGTGCCAGTAGTGACCCTACAGGGGGCTGGACGGGAAACACCATATATTTT.

The chain couples TRBV6-1 to TRBJ2-1; TRBD2 agrees at 7 bases. The CDR3 extends over 14 amino acids. V gave up 7 bases and J gave up 5 bases; unmatched junction bases: 8. Germline CDR1 reads MNHNS; CDR2 reads SASEGT. The CDR3 bases are TGTGCCAGCATGAGAGGCGGGAGTGACAATGAGCAGTTCTTC. Translating it yields CASMRGGSDNEQFF.

The CDR3 protein is CAWRTTGATYNSPLHF. CDR3 DNA sequence: TGTGCCTGGAGGACGACAGGGGCCACTTATAATTCACCCCTCCACTTT. The chain links TRBV30 to TRBJ1-6, with 8 bases identical to TRBD1. J lost 4 bases, V lost 3 bases, and 8 bases had no gene match. There are 16 residues in the CDR3. The germline V gene has CDR1 GTSNPN and CDR2 SVGIG (reference sequence).

The chain employs TRBV7-2 and TRBJ2-2; D perhaps matches TRBD2 (5 bases). Looked up from germline, CDR1 is SGHTA and CDR2 is FQGNSA. This CDR3 comprises 16 residues. Trimming stripped 4 bases from V and 6 bases from J, with 18 bases between. The CDR3 spells CASSSSPGYMSGELFF. CDR3 coding DNA: TGTGCCAGCAGCTCGAGTCCGGGATATATGTCCGGGGAGCTGTTTTTT.

This chain joins TRBV19 and TRBJ1-1; the D gene is possibly TRBD1 (5 bases). V lost 3 bases to trimming and J lost 0 bases, with 11 bases between them. The CDR3 extends over 15 amino acids. Germline CDR1 LNHDA, CDR2 SQIVND (reference sequence). The CDR3 region has the DNA TGTGCCAGTAGTATCAGGGCCAGACTGAACACTGAAGCTTTCTTT. It encodes CASSIRARLNTEAFF.

This chain joins TRBV29-1 and TRBJ2-7; TRBD2 matches at 10 bases. The CDR3 runs to 20 residues. With V trimmed by 4 bases and J by 2 bases, 23 bases remained unmatched. The germline gives CDR1 SQVTM, CDR2 ANQGSEA. In nucleotides, the CDR3 is TGCAGCGTTGTGACTCTGGCAGTCCTTCTAGCGGGAGAAGCAACCTACGAGCAGTACTTC. It translates to CSVVTLAVLLAGEATYEQYF.